This TCR beta chain is from a study of CD8+CD57+ T cells in acquired aplastic anemia. Study context: Sorted CD4+ and CD8+ cells gave an average of about 3.4 ug of DNA.

According to the study, genomic DNA was the template for TCR beta VDJ and CDR3 profiling. TCRdb re-analysed the reads in MiXCR, keeping a single row per CDR3 protein. The data hold 150,000 to 200,000 distinct CDR3 sequences, with approximately 51% observed a single time. This clonotype was counted at least ten times. This CDR3 has 13 residues. Trimming left V 1 base short and J 5 bases short, with 8 bases between. Germline CDR1 reads SGHNT; CDR2 reads YENEEA. An expansion of CD8+CD57+ cells by flow cytometry had been shown in patients chosen for sequencing. The rearrangement links TRBV11-3 to TRBJ2-5; D is possibly TRBD2 (6 bases). This sequence was found in a human donor with aplastic anemia. The sample comprised sorted CD4+, CD8+, or CD8+CD57+ T cells (not recorded which) from PBMCs. The chain's CDR3 is CASSLGEAETQYF. Written as DNA, the CDR3 is TGTGCCAGCAGCTTAGGGGAGGCTGAGACCCAGTACTTC.